The 18 T cell receptor beta chains below all came from one sample that was sequenced in a study of cytomegalovirus exposure and HLA in healthy donors. This PCR relied on a set of 60 Vbeta primers and 13 Jbeta primers. TCRdb keeps only in-frame clones here, not all; method: immunoSEQ multiplex PCR. The repertoire shows fewer than 95,000 clones; the top ten hold about 5%. The sample taken for sequencing was PBMCs. Receptors originate from a woman aged 40 to 50 in good health and CMV-seropositive.

The gene calls are TRBV7-2 and TRBJ1-2, with a possible D match to TRBD1 (6 bases). V was cut by 5 bases and J by 6 bases, with 19 bases left in between. CDR3 length: 15 amino acids. Looked up from germline, CDR1 is SGHTA and CDR2 is FQGNSA. CDR3 bases: TGTGCCAGCAGCCGCGGACGGGGGGCGGGCGATGGCTACACCTTC. It translates to CASSRGRGAGDGYTF.

V usage is TRBV11-2 and J usage is TRBJ1-1, with 7 nucleotides matching TRBD1. CDR1 and CDR2 from the germline V gene are SGHAT and FQNNGV. The CDR3 spans 14 residues. V lost 5 bases, J lost 4 bases, and 7 bases stayed unmatched. The CDR3 here is CASSPRGDSTEAFF. The CDR3 DNA is TGTGCCAGCAGCCCAAGGGGGGACAGCACTGAAGCTTTCTTT.

The chain combines TRBV7-2 with TRBJ2-5; 14 bases line up with TRBD2. Germline loops: CDR1 SGHTA, CDR2 FQGNSA. With V trimmed by 5 bases and J by 5 bases, 7 bases remained unmatched. The CDR3 has 16 residues. The CDR3 is CASSARLAGGPETQYF. Written as DNA, the CDR3 is TGTGCCAGCAGCGCCAGACTAGCGGGGGGGCCCGAGACCCAGTACTTC.

The V and J genes are TRBV19 and TRBJ1-2; no clear D. Trimming removed 0 bases from V and 4 bases from J, with 15 bases in between. The CDR3 is 16 residues long. Germline V lookup: CDR1 LNHDA, CDR2 SQIVND (reference sequence). The CDR3 bases are TGTGCCAGTAGTATAGATGCAGGAATATCCTTCTATGGCTACACCTTC. Translating gives CASSIDAGISFYGYTF.

This chain links TRBV28 with TRBJ1-1; TRBD1 aligns across 7 bases. The junction had 7 bases not matched to a gene; V was cut back by 5 bases and J by 7 bases. The V gene's germline CDR1 is MDHEN and CDR2 SYDVKM. This CDR3 is built from 13 residues. CDR3 amino acids: CASSPTGRGEAFF. The CDR3 DNA is TGTGCCAGCAGTCCGACAGGGAGAGGTGAAGCTTTCTTT.

The rearrangement joins TRBV19 to TRBJ2-3, with 8 bases identical to TRBD1. Germline CDR1 reads LNHDA; CDR2 reads SQIVND (reference sequence). J gave up 2 bases and V 1 base, and 8 bases lay outside the gene matches. The CDR3 has 17 residues. CDR3: CASSIGSGQGATDTQYF. The DNA of the CDR3 is TGTGCCAGTAGTATAGGCTCGGGTCAGGGGGCCACAGATACGCAGTATTTT.

Details on this clone: The sample has other DNA sequences that encode this CDR3 too. The rearrangement joins TRBV28 to TRBJ2-1; the match to TRBD2 covers 12 bases. V shed 5 bases and J 5 bases; nucleotides not matched to a gene: 10. The CDR3 length is 17 residues. Germline-derived CDR1 and CDR2 are MDHEN and SYDVKM. CDR3 sequence (DNA): TGTGCCAGCAGTATGATAACTAGCGGGAGGTGGGACAATGAGCAGTTCTTC. Encoded protein: CASSMITSGRWDNEQFF.

The rearrangement links TRBV6-1 to TRBJ2-2; 12 bases align to TRBD2. CDR3 length: 15 amino acids. Germline loops: CDR1 MNHNS, CDR2 SASEGT. Trimming cost V 4 bases and J 5 bases; bases outside gene matches: 2. The CDR3 DNA is TGTGCCAGCAGTGGGACTAGCGGGGAGACCGGGGAGCTGTTTTTT. It encodes CASSGTSGETGELFF.

The rearrangement uses TRBV28 and TRBJ1-1; 7 bases align to TRBD1. This CDR3 is built from 17 residues. V lost 4 bases and J lost 1; bases outside the gene matches: 12. Germline CDR1 MDHEN, CDR2 SYDVKM. Written as DNA, the CDR3 is TGTGCCAGCAGTTCTCTGAGGGGGCCGGGGTGGAACACTGAAGCTTTCTTT. The encoded protein is CASSSLRGPGWNTEAFF.

The J gene is TRBJ2-7, the V gene TRBV11-2, with 10 bases that match TRBD1. V gave up 4 bases and J gave up 5 bases; unmatched junction bases: 8. Germline CDR1 SGHAT, CDR2 FQNNGV. The CDR3 has 15 amino acids. CDR3 nucleotide sequence: TGTGCCAGCAGCTCCCCAATGACAGGGGGCAACGAGCAGTACTTC. Protein product: CASSSPMTGGNEQYF.

The V and J genes are TRBV6-5 and TRBJ1-6; no firm D call. Germline values: CDR1 MNHEY, CDR2 SVGAGI. V lost 2 bases and J lost 9, with 8 bases in between. The CDR3 has 13 amino acids. The CDR3 nucleotides read TGTGCCAGCAGTTACGGGTCGGGTTCACCCCTCCACTTT. Translated, it gives CASSYGSGSPLHF.

Points on this clone: Compared with germline, one end of the junction differs, possibly owing to a read error. The rearrangement links TRBV6-1 to TRBJ1-5, with TRBD1 matching over 8 bases. This CDR3 region has 14 residues. Looked up from germline, CDR1 is MNHNS and CDR2 is SASEGT. The CDR3: CASSDRGSYQPQHF. DNA for the CDR3: TGTGCCAGCAGCGACAGGGGTAGCTATCAGCCCCAGCATTTT.

The rearrangement joins TRBV5-1 to TRBJ2-7; D is perhaps TRBD2 (5 bases). V was trimmed by 0 bases and J by 2 bases, leaving 9 bases between them. CDR3 size: 14 residues. CDR1 is SGHRS, CDR2 YFSETQ, per germline. The CDR3 spells CASSLDGNTYEQYF. CDR3 in DNA: TGCGCCAGCAGCTTGGACGGGAACACCTACGAGCAGTACTTC.

The gene calls are TRBV7-3 and TRBJ2-2, with TRBD1 matching over 8 bases. The CDR3 covers 15 residues. The ends lost 5 bases at V and 7 bases at J; junction bases unmatched: 9. CDR1 SGHTA and CDR2 FQGTGA come from the germline V gene. The CDR3 loop is CASSLQGASGGELFF. The CDR3 bases are TGTGCCAGCAGCCTCCAGGGGGCGTCGGGCGGGGAGCTGTTTTTT.

The J gene is TRBJ2-1, the V gene TRBV5-1; a possible D gene is TRBD2 (5 bases). CDR3 length equals 13 residues. Trimming left V 1 base short and J 6 bases short, with 8 bases between. CDR1 is SGHRS and CDR2 is YFSETQ in the germline V gene. CDR3 DNA: TGCGCCAGCAGCTTGACGGGAAGCAATGAGCAGTTCTTC. Its protein is CASSLTGSNEQFF.

This rearrangement joins TRBV5-1 to TRBJ2-5; no clear D gene. Between the trimmed V and J ends, which lost 0 bases and 5 bases, there was a span of 8 bases. The germline V gene encodes CDR1 SGHRS and CDR2 YFSETQ. The CDR3 has 13 residues. CDR3 nucleotides: TGCGCCAGCAGCTTGGCCACGGGTGAGACCCAGTACTTC. Its protein is CASSLATGETQYF.

This rearrangement joins TRBV4-3 to TRBJ2-5, with a tentative D call TRBD1 (6 bases). V gave up 1 base and J gave up 10 bases, with 22 bases separating them. CDR3 length: 16 amino acids. CDR1 and CDR2 from the germline V gene are LGHNA and YSLEER. The CDR3 DNA reads as TGCGCCAGCAGCCAAGTTGAACCAGGGACACCGGGGATCCAGTACTTC. Translating gives CASSQVEPGTPGIQYF.

The rearrangement links TRBV18 to TRBJ2-1, with D tentatively TRBD1 (5 bases). The germline gives CDR1 KGHSH, CDR2 LQKENI. This CDR3 region has 12 residues. Trimming took 3 bases from V and 9 from J, leaving 9 bases between them. CDR3 bases: TGTGCCAGCTCACCGCAGGGTAGTGAGCAGTTCTTC. Encoded protein: CASSPQGSEQFF.